This T cell receptor beta chain emerged from a study of OX40 agonist ivuxolimab in advanced cancers. Study-wide background: Patients' therapy was ivuxolimab, an antibody that acts as an agonist of OX40 (CD134). A partial response was reached by three patients: one with hepatocellular carcinoma and two with cutaneous melanoma. Those enrolled were 70% to 85% male, with a mean age of around 60 years and ages from about 20 to 80.

The CDR3 contains 14 residues. Unmatched junction bases numbered 7, after V lost 1 base and J lost 7 bases. Germline CDR1 and CDR2: LNHDA and SQIVND (reference sequence). Only in-frame clones appear in the TCRdb table, and some are missing; sequencing was by immunoSEQ multiplex PCR. The table has roughly 92,000 clones, 91% seen once; the top ten hold more than 8.5%. This sequence originates from an adult with an advanced solid tumor such as melanoma, head and neck, liver or kidney cancer. This sequence joins TRBV19 and TRBJ2-7; 7 positions agree with TRBD2. The source material was CD4+ or CD8+ T cells sorted from blood, sampled in a trial of the OX40 agonist ivuxolimab. As DNA, the CDR3 is TGTGCCAGTAGTATAGGGCGCGGGAGAGGTGAGCAGTACTTC. Protein: CASSIGRGRGEQYF.